The clone carrying this T cell receptor (beta chain) was seen ten or more times. Each CDR3 protein is one row after TCRdb ran MiXCR on the RT-PCR reads. The top ten clones hold 76% of a sample with tens of thousands of distinct CDR3 sequences, about two fifths of them seen once. Germline values: CDR1 DFQATT, CDR2 SNEGSKA (reference sequence). The ends were cut back, 6 bases at V and 5 bases at J, with 10 bases in the middle. The CDR3 consists of 12 residues. These data come from a study of patients and donors after allogeneic stem cell transplantation. V gene TRBV20-1 combines with J gene TRBJ1-4; D gene ambiguous. The sequencing sample was made of blood, either unsorted or a sorted T cell fraction (not recorded which). The receptor's source is a human donor who was either an allogeneic HSCT recipient or a stem cell or donor lymphocyte infusion donor (not recorded which). It is not recorded whose cells these are; they may come from a transplant donor. The CDR3: CSATRPNEKLFF. CDR3 DNA sequence: TGCAGTGCCACCAGACCGAATGAAAAACTGTTTTTT.